This T cell receptor beta chain derives from a study of CXCR3-negative and CXCR3-positive naive CD8 T cells. For the study at large: Collectively, the libraries yielded roughly 150 million TRB reads in total, at about 1.5 +/- 0.3 million per library.

According to its frequency, this clonotype is medium-sized. Its target is unknown. The CDR3 is made up of 12 amino acids. CDR1 is SQVTM, CDR2 ANQGSEA, per germline. All TRB cDNA libraries came from 5' RACE performed with UMI labels. From the 5' RACE reads, TCRdb lists one entry per CDR3 protein and no DNA. Recorded for this sample: under 7,000 distinct CDR3 sequences. Study-wide results and limits: Researchers report that CXCR3-positive naive cells carry more hydrophobic TRB CDR3s than CXCR3-negative naive cells. Much lower diversity was found in memory CD8+ cells, while both naive subsets had comparably high diversity. Fresh PBMCs were used in most assays, and CXCR3 expression partially decreased after cryopreservation.

Phenotypically, naive CD8+ T cells corresponded to CD45RO-CCR7+CD27+CD95-. This TCR came from a human donor in good health. Some clones in this sample may be carry-over from other donors' samples. The genes are TRBV29-1 and TRBJ2-7; checking the TCRdb D call of TRBD1 is not possible without DNA. Sequencing input: naive CXCR3+ CD8+ T cells from blood. The subset was: CD45RO-CCR7+CD27+CD95- naive CD8+ T cells expressing CXCR3 (TNR3+). CDR3 in amino acids: CSVVSPDGEQYF.